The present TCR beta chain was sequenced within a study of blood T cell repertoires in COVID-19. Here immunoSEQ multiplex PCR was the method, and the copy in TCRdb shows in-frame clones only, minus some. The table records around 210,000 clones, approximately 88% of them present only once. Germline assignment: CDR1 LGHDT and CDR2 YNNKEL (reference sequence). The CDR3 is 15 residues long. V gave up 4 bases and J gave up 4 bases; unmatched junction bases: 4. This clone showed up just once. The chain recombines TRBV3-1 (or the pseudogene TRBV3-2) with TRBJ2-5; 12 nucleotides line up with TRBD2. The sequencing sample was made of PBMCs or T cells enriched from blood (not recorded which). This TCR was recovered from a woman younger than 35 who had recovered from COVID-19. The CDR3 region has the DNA TGTGCCAGCAGCCCACTAGCGGGGGGAGGAGAGACCCAGTACTTC. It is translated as CASSPLAGGGETQYF.